The next 30 T cell receptor beta chains were all read from a single sample in a study of shared clonotypes between healthy human individuals. The table came from immunoSEQ multiplex PCR; TCRdb's copy has only in-frame clones and leaves some out. The sample gives some 1.1 million clones, about 72% of which show up once; 0.89% is in the top ten. Sequencing was performed on memory CD4+ T cells from PBMCs. The subset is: CD45RA-negative fraction. These TCRs come from a man aged 18 to 30 in good health. Some clones in this sample may be carry-over from other donors' samples.

There are many counts of this clone. J is TRBJ2-1 and V is TRBV9, with 8 nucleotides matching TRBD2. Trimming took 4 bases from V and 9 from J; bases not matched to a gene: 12. The germline gives CDR1 SGDLS, CDR2 YYNGEE. The CDR3 is 15 amino acids. The CDR3 bases are TGTGCCAGCAGCCCCCATAGCGGGATTAACACTGAGCAGTTCTTC. It codes for CASSPHSGINTEQFF.

The chain has TRBV6-5 and TRBJ2-1; D is ambiguous. The CDR3 covers 13 residues. With 5 bases removed from V and 8 bases from J, the gap between germline ends came to 13 bases. CDR1 is MNHEY, CDR2 SVGAGI, per germline. CDR3 sequence (DNA): TGTGCCAGCAGTCAACAGCCTGGGGATGAGCAGTTCTTC. It codes for CASSQQPGDEQFF.

The chain joins TRBV11-2 to TRBJ2-6, with 7 bases fitting TRBD1. The V gene end was trimmed by 2 bases and the J gene end by 0 bases; junction bases not matched to a gene: 10. Germline V gene sequence: CDR1 SGHAT, CDR2 FQNNGV. The CDR3 contains 19 residues. CDR3 bases: TGTGCCAGCAGCTTAAAATCCCAGGGGGTGTTCTCTGGGGCCAACGTCCTGACTTTC. This translates into CASSLKSQGVFSGANVLTF.

The V and J genes are TRBV5-5 and TRBJ2-2; D unclear. The CDR3 runs to 14 residues. The V end lost 3 bases, the J end lost 0 bases, and 6 bases lay between the germline ends. Germline V gives CDR1 SGHKS, CDR2 YYEKEE (reference sequence). Here the CDR3 reads CASSSDPNTGELFF. As DNA, the CDR3 is TGTGCCAGCAGCTCGGACCCGAACACCGGGGAGCTGTTTTTT.

The V and J genes are TRBV29-1 and TRBJ2-7, with D uncertain. Trimming stripped 5 bases from V and 3 bases from J, with 11 bases between. CDR3 size: 12 residues. The V gene's germline CDR1 is SQVTM and CDR2 ANQGSEA. CDR3 residues: CSVFQEGYEQYF. In nucleotides, the CDR3 is TGCAGCGTTTTTCAGGAAGGCTACGAGCAGTACTTC.

The sample holds one count of this clone. This rearrangement joins TRBV7-7 to TRBJ2-3, with 10 bases lining up with TRBD2. Germline trimming cut 4 bases from V and 2 bases from J; bases unmatched to any gene: 3. This CDR3 comprises 15 residues. The germline V gene encodes CDR1 SSHAT and CDR2 FNYEAQ (reference sequence). CDR3 sequence reads: CASSSGLASTDTQYF. The CDR3 DNA is TGTGCCAGCAGCTCGGGACTAGCGTCCACAGATACGCAGTATTTT.

This clone has a handful of counts. The CDR3 here is CASTPRGGETQYF. As DNA, the CDR3 is TGTGCCAGCACCCCGCGAGGGGGGGAGACCCAGTACTTC. The rearrangement uses TRBV7-2 and TRBJ2-5, with D perhaps being TRBD1 or TRBD2 (6 bases each). The V and J ends lost 7 bases and 5 bases respectively, with 14 bases between them. CDR1 and CDR2 (germline): SGHTA, FQGNSA. CDR3 length: 13 residues.

This clone was counted ten times or more. The genes are TRBV5-6 and TRBJ2-1; D call uncertain. In germline, CDR1 is SGHDT, CDR2 YYEEEE. The CDR3 length is 12 residues. V lost 4 bases and J lost 8, with 10 bases in between. CDR3 DNA: TGTGCCAGCAGCGCCTCGGAGTATGAGCAGTTCTTC. This translates into CASSASEYEQFF.

V gene TRBV10-3 combines with J gene TRBJ1-3; 7 bases agree with TRBD1. The CDR3 covers 13 residues. The junction had 2 bases not matched to a gene; V was cut back by 8 bases and J by 1 base. From germline, CDR1 is ENHRY and CDR2 SYGVKD. The DNA of the CDR3 is TGTGCCATCCCGGGACAGTCTGGAAACACCATATATTTT. This translates into CAIPGQSGNTIYF.

This chain uses TRBV28 with TRBJ1-1; D remains ambiguous. CDR1 is MDHEN, CDR2 SYDVKM, per germline. The CDR3 runs 15 residues. V lost 2 bases, J lost 0 bases, and 10 bases lay in between. The CDR3 is CASSLGIGMNTEAFF. DNA of the CDR3: TGTGCCAGCAGTTTAGGGATAGGTATGAACACTGAAGCTTTCTTT. Full variable domain (missing parts from reference TRBV28 and TRBJ1-1): DVKVTQSSRYLVKRTGEKVFLECVQDMDHENMFWYRQDPGLGLRLIYFSYDVKMKEKGDIPEGYSVSREKKERFSLILESASTNQTSMYLCASSLGIGMNTEAFFGQGTRLTVV.

Of note for this clone: The same CDR3 arises from other DNA sequences in this sample as well. The chain has TRBV5-6 and TRBJ1-4; 10 bases line up with TRBD1. CDR1 and CDR2 (germline): SGHDT, YYEEEE. Trimming cost V 3 bases and J 0 bases; bases outside gene matches: 2. The CDR3 sequence is 16 residues long. The CDR3 region has the DNA TGTGCCAGCAGCTCCGGGACAGGGGCAACTAATGAAAAACTGTTTTTT. This sequence encodes CASSSGTGATNEKLFF.

The chain recombines TRBV28 with TRBJ2-5, with 12 bases identical to TRBD2. Per the germline V gene, CDR1 is MDHEN and CDR2 is SYDVKM. V lost 2 bases and J lost 7; bases outside the gene matches: 5. The CDR3 consists of 15 residues. The CDR3 sequence is CASSLKTSGSRTQYF. The CDR3 DNA reads TGTGCCAGCAGTTTAAAGACTAGCGGGAGTAGGACCCAGTACTTC.

The rearrangement links TRBV5-1 to TRBJ2-2; 9 nucleotides agree with TRBD1. This CDR3 contains 16 residues. Germline V gives CDR1 SGHRS, CDR2 YFSETQ. The junction had 7 bases not matched to a gene; V was cut back by 5 bases and J by 2 bases. The CDR3 DNA follows: TGCGCCAGCAGTTCCCGGACAGGGGTTAACACCGGGGAGCTGTTTTTT. This gives the protein CASSSRTGVNTGELFF.

The chain is built from TRBV5-4 and TRBJ1-2; 8 bases are a match to TRBD1. The CDR3 has 14 residues. Germline V gene lookup returns CDR1 SGHNT and CDR2 YYREEE (reference sequence). The V segment lost 6 bases and the J segment 3 bases; nucleotides outside the gene matches: 7. This CDR3 reads CASTGQGGYYGYTF. The DNA of the CDR3 is TGTGCCAGCACCGGACAGGGAGGCTACTATGGCTACACCTTC.

This chain links TRBV10-3 with TRBJ1-3; D call uncertain. Germline CDR1 and CDR2: ENHRY and SYGVKD. V was clipped by 1 base and J by 0 bases, with 10 bases between them. The CDR3 length is 16 residues. The CDR3 sequence is CAISEYWTSSGNTIYF. CDR3 in DNA: TGTGCCATCAGTGAGTACTGGACGAGCTCTGGAAACACCATATATTTT.

This clone was observed many times. The CDR3 sequence is CASRRTFIEETQYF. CDR3 nucleotides: TGTGCCAGCAGACGCACCTTTATTGAGGAGACCCAGTACTTC. The chain joins TRBV6-6 to TRBJ2-5; no clear D gene. V was clipped by 6 bases and J by 5 bases, with 16 bases between them. CDR1 MNHNY and CDR2 SVGAGI come from the germline V gene (reference sequence). The CDR3 is made up of 14 amino acids.

This clone was observed a handful of times. The V call is TRBV28, the J call TRBJ1-4, with unresolved D. Trimming cost V 7 bases and J 7 bases, with 19 bases left between them. Germline V gene data show CDR1 as MDHEN and CDR2 as SYDVKM. The CDR3 has 15 residues. The CDR3 coding sequence is TGTGCCAGCAAGGGCGCATCCCTGCTGGGTGAAAAACTGTTTTTT. Amino acid sequence: CASKGASLLGEKLFF.

The chain is built from TRBV7-8 and TRBJ2-7, with D possibly matching TRBD1 (5 bases). There are 16 residues in the CDR3. Deletions cut 4 bases from V and 0 bases from J, with 16 bases between. Germline values: CDR1 SGHVS, CDR2 FQNEAQ. The chain's CDR3 is CASSSHRKGPSYEQYF. The DNA of the CDR3 is TGTGCCAGCAGCTCCCACAGAAAGGGGCCCTCCTACGAGCAGTACTTC. The variable domain in full, completed from reference TRBV7-8 and TRBJ2-7, reads GAGVSQSPRYKVAKRGQDVALRCDPISGHVSLFWYQQALGQGPEFLTYFQNEAQLDKSGLPSDRFFAERPEGSVSTLKIQRTQQEDSAVYLCASSSHRKGPSYEQYFGPGTRLTVT.

The rearrangement joins TRBV7-2 to TRBJ2-5; TRBD1 might be the D (7 bases). This CDR3 spans 16 amino acids. Germline values: CDR1 SGHTA, CDR2 FQGNSA. Trimming shortened V by 2 bases and J by 5 bases, and 18 bases separated the two germline ends. CDR3 loop: CASSLRGQTGRETQYF. CDR3 DNA sequence: TGTGCCAGCAGCTTAAGGGGCCAGACAGGGAGGGAGACCCAGTACTTC.

The chain has TRBV5-1 and TRBJ2-7, with 11 bases fitting TRBD1. The CDR3 sequence is 14 residues long. Trimming cost V 6 bases and J 2 bases; bases outside gene matches: 4. Germline loops: CDR1 SGHRS, CDR2 YFSETQ. The CDR3 sequence is CASNPGQGAYEQYF. CDR3 DNA: TGCGCCAGCAACCCGGGACAGGGGGCCTACGAGCAGTACTTC.

The chain joins TRBV28 to TRBJ2-1; 7 bases agree with TRBD1. Trimming at V came to 5 bases and at J to 9 bases, leaving 10 bases not matched to a gene. The germline V gene encodes CDR1 MDHEN and CDR2 SYDVKM. This CDR3 has 14 residues. The CDR3 nucleotides are TGTGCCAGCAGTGGATCCAGGGGGTGGGGTGAGCAGTTCTTC. Translated: CASSGSRGWGEQFF.

The chain links TRBV9 to TRBJ2-1; D is possibly TRBD2 (6 bases). In germline, CDR1 is SGDLS, CDR2 YYNGEE. This CDR3 region has 16 residues. With 4 bases removed from V and 4 bases from J, the gap between germline ends came to 18 bases. The CDR3 is CASSPQPGLSYNEQFF. CDR3 DNA sequence: TGTGCCAGCAGCCCTCAACCGGGACTGTCATACAATGAGCAGTTCTTC.

The chain links TRBV7-8 to TRBJ1-3; TRBD1 agrees at 8 bases. The ends lost 5 bases at V and 7 bases at J; junction bases unmatched: 4. This CDR3 region has 13 residues. The V gene's germline CDR1 is SGHVS and CDR2 FQNEAQ. The CDR3 coding sequence is TGTGCCAGCAGCACTCAGGGGGCGAACACCATATATTTT. This encodes CASSTQGANTIYF.

This clone was seen just once. This chain joins TRBV4-1 and TRBJ1-1; D unresolved. CDR1 and CDR2 from the germline V gene are MGHRA and YSYEKL. The V end lost 0 bases, the J end lost 3 bases, and 8 bases lay between the germline ends. This CDR3 has 14 residues. As DNA, the CDR3 is TGCGCCAGCAGCCAAGATTGGGCCGACACTGAAGCTTTCTTT. The encoded protein is CASSQDWADTEAFF.

The chain uses TRBV5-4 and TRBJ2-1; TRBD2 matches at 10 bases. Germline V CDR1 and CDR2: SGHNT, YYREEE (reference sequence). The CDR3 is 15 residues long. The V gene end was trimmed by 2 bases and the J gene end by 4 bases; junction bases not matched to a gene: 3. As DNA, the CDR3 is TGTGCCAGCAGCTTTCAAGCGGGAGGGTACAATGAGCAGTTCTTC. Its translation: CASSFQAGGYNEQFF.

This clone was recorded many times. The chain has TRBV2 and TRBJ2-4; D possibly corresponds to TRBD2 (5 bases). The CDR3 has 16 amino acids. Germline lookup yields CDR1 SNHLY and CDR2 FYNNEI. Trimming took 6 bases from V and 0 from J, leaving 15 bases between them. The CDR3 DNA is TGTGCCAGCAGCACTAGTGGAACCAAAGCCAAAAACATTCAGTACTTC. Its translation is CASSTSGTKAKNIQYF.

This clone came up a few times. The rearrangement uses TRBV6-5 and TRBJ2-1, with 8 bases that match TRBD2. This CDR3 region has 13 residues. Trimming took 6 bases from V and 9 from J; bases not matched to a gene: 7. Germline assignment: CDR1 MNHEY and CDR2 SVGAGI. The CDR3 reads CASSAGLEVEQFF. The DNA for the CDR3 is TGTGCCAGCAGCGCGGGACTAGAGGTTGAGCAGTTCTTC.

The chain carries TRBV19 and TRBJ1-2; no clear D gene. Trimming stripped 5 bases from V and 4 bases from J, with 11 bases between. The CDR3 sequence is 13 residues long. Germline CDR1 LNHDA, CDR2 SQIVND (reference sequence). DNA of the CDR3: TGTGCCAGTAGTCCTGATCGGCTCTATGGCTACACCTTC. The encoded protein is CASSPDRLYGYTF.

Concerning this clone: An end of the junction does not agree with germline; a read error may underlie this. The chain is built from TRBV28 and TRBJ1-2; tentatively, D is TRBD1 (6 bases). CDR3 length: 17 amino acids. CDR1 MDHEN and CDR2 SYDVKM come from the germline V gene. The CDR3 DNA follows: TGTGCCAGCAGCGGGGGGGGACAACTCTCCGGTTTGTATGGCCACACCTTC. This translates into CASSGGGQLSGLYGHTF.

V and J are TRBV11-2 and TRBJ2-3; 11 positions match TRBD2. Germline loops: CDR1 SGHAT, CDR2 FQNNGV. The CDR3 covers 18 residues. With V trimmed by 4 bases and J by 2 bases, 11 bases remained unmatched. CDR3: CASSSRWTSGSSTDTQYF. CDR3 sequence (DNA): TGTGCCAGCAGCTCCAGATGGACTAGCGGGTCCTCCACAGATACGCAGTATTTT. The whole variable domain, remainder taken from reference TRBV11-2 and TRBJ2-3, is EAGVAQSPRYKIIEKRQSVAFWCNPISGHATLYWYQQILGQGPKLLIQFQNNGVVDDSQLPKDRFSAERLKGVDSTLKIQPAKLEDSAVYLCASSSRWTSGSSTDTQYFGPGTRLTVL.